In this sample, the clone carrying this TCR beta chain turned up once. Every donor, a Caucasian adult, lived in Nashville, Tennessee. The data belong to a study of shared clonotypes between healthy human individuals. For each subset, genomic DNA was distributed in equal portions over several immunoSEQ plates. TCRdb keeps only in-frame clones here, not all; method: immunoSEQ multiplex PCR. Altogether about half a million clones are present, over 75% being singletons, with the ten largest covering roughly 13%. This receptor was identified in a woman in her 40s in good health. Some clones in this sample may be carry-over from other donors' samples. Sequenced: PBMCs.

CDR3 loop: CASIAGGQVGYGYTF. The CDR3 region has the DNA TGTGCCAGCATAGCGGGGGGACAAGTTGGCTATGGCTACACCTTC. This rearrangement joins TRBV6-1 to TRBJ1-2; D is perhaps TRBD1 (6 bases). Germline loops: CDR1 MNHNS, CDR2 SASEGT. V was clipped by 7 bases and J by 4 bases, with 19 bases between them. The CDR3 sequence is 15 residues long.